This TCR beta chain was found in a study of shared clonotypes between healthy human individuals. Methods used by the authors: From ImmunoSEQ came sequences covering only the junction and carrying no quality scores, so filtering differed. Sequencing used immunoSEQ multiplex PCR; TCRdb keeps in-frame clones, though not all of them. That table supplies the V and J calls and clone size; D and trimming were determined from the DNA. The repertoire has about 1.1 million clones, 77% of them found once; the top ten carry 0.89%. Notes on the study in general: Clonotypes shared by all four donors outscored non-shared clonotypes in generation probability.

This clone was found many times. Its matching antigen is unknown. Caucasian adults residing in Nashville, Tennessee made up all the donors. There are 15 residues in the CDR3. CDR1 SGHTS and CDR2 YDEGEE come from the germline V gene. The ends lost 3 bases at V and 3 bases at J; junction bases unmatched: 6. The rearrangement joins TRBV5-8 to TRBJ2-7; the match to TRBD2 covers 10 bases. Material for sequencing was memory CD4+ T cells from PBMCs. Subset specified: CD45RA-negative fraction. The sequence was obtained from a man aged 18 to 30 in good health. Some clones in this sample may be carry-over from other donors' samples. DNA for the CDR3: TGTGCCAGCAGCTCAACTAGCGGGATAGGCTACGAGCAGTACTTC. The encoded protein is CASSSTSGIGYEQYF.